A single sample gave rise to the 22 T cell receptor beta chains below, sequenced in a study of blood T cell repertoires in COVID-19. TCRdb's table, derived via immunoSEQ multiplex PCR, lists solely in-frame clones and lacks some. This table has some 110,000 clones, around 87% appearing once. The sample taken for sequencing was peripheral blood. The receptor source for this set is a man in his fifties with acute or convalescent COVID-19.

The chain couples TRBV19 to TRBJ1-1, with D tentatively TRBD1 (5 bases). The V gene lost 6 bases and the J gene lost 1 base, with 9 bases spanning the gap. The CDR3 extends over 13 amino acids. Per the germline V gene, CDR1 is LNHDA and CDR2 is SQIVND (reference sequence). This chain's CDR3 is CASRGHSNTEAFF. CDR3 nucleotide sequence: TGTGCCAGTAGAGGACACTCGAACACTGAAGCTTTCTTT.

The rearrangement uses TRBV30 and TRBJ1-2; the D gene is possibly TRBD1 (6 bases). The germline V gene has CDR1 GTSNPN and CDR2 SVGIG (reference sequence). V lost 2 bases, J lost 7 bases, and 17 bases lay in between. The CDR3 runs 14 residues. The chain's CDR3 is CAWSTTGFPSGYTF. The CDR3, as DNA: TGTGCCTGGAGTACAACAGGGTTTCCCTCTGGCTACACCTTC.

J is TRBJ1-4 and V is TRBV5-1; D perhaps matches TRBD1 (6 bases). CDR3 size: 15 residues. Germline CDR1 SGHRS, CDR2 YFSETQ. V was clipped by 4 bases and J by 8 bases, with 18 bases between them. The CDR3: CASSLAAGVGEKLFF. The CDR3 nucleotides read TGCGCCAGCAGCCTTGCCGCAGGGGTCGGGGAAAAACTGTTTTTT.

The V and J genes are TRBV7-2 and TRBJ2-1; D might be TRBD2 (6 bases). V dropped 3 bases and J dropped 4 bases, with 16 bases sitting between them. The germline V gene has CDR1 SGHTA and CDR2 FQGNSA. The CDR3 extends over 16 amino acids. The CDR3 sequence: CASSFLFGGGYNEQFF. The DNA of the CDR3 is TGTGCCAGCAGCTTCCTATTTGGAGGAGGGTACAATGAGCAGTTCTTC.

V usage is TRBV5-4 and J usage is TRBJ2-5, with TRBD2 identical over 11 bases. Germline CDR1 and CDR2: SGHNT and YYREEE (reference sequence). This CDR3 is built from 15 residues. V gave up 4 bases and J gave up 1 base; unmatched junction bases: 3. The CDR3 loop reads CASSRTSGLQETQYF. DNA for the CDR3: TGTGCCAGCAGCAGGACTAGCGGGCTCCAAGAGACCCAGTACTTC. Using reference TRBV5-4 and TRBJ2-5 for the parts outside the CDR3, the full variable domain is ETGVTQSPTHLIKTRGQQVTLRCSSQSGHNTVSWYQQALGQGPQFIFQYYREEENGRGNFPPRFSGLQFPNYSSELNVNALELDDSALYLCASSRTSGLQETQYFGPGTRLLVL.

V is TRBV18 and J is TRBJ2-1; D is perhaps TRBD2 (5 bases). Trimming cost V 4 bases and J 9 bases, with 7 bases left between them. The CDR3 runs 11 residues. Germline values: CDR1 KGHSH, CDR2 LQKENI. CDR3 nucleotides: TGTGCCAGCTCACTCGAGGGTGAGCAGTTCTTC. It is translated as CASSLEGEQFF.

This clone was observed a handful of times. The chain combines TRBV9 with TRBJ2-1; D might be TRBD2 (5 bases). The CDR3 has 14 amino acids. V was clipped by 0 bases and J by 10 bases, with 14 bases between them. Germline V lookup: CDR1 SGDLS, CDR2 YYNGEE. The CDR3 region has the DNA TGTGCCAGCAGCGTAGCGGCGGGCGTTGGGGAGCAGTTCTTC. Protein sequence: CASSVAAGVGEQFF.

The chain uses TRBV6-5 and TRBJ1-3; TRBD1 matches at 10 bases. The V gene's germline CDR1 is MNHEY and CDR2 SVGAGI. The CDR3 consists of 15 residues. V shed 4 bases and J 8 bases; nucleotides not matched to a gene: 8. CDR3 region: CASSSGTGEGDTIYF. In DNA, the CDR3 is TGTGCCAGCAGTTCCGGGACAGGGGAGGGAGACACCATATATTTT.

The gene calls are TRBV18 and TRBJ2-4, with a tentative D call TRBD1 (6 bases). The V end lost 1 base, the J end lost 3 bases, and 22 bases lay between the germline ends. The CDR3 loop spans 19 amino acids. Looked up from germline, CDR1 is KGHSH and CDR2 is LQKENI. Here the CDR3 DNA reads TGTGCCAGCTCACCACTCCCCAGGGGTGCCTCCTACGGCAAAAACATTCAGTACTTC. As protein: CASSPLPRGASYGKNIQYF.

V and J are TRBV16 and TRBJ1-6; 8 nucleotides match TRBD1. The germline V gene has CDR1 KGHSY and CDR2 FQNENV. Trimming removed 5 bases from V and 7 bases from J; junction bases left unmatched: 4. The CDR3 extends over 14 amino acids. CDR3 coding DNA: TGTGCCAGCAGCGGACAGGGACCCAATTCACCCCTCCACTTT. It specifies CASSGQGPNSPLHF. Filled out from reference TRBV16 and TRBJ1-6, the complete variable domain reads GEEVAQTPKHLVRGEGQKAKLYCAPIKGHSYVFWYQQVLKNEFKFLISFQNENVFDETGMPKERFSAKCLPNSPCSLEIQATKLEDSAVYFCASSGQGPNSPLHFGNGTRLTVT.

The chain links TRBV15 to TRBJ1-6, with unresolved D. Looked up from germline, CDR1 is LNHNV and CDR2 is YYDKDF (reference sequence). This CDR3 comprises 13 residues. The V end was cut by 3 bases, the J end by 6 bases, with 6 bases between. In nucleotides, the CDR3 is TGTGCCACCAGCAGCGAGGGTAATTCACCCCTCCACTTT. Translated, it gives CATSSEGNSPLHF.

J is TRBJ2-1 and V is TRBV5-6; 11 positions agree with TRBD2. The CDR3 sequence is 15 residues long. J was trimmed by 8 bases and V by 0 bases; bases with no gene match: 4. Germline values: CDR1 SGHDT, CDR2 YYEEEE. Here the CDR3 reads CASSLGLAGGYEQFF. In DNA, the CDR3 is TGTGCCAGCAGCTTGGGGCTAGCGGGAGGTTATGAGCAGTTCTTC.

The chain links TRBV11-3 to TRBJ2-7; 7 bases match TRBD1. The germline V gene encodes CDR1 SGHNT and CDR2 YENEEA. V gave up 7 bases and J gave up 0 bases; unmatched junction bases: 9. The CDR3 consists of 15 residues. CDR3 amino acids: CASTFGDSPSYEQYF. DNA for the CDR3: TGTGCCAGCACCTTTGGGGACAGCCCCTCCTACGAGCAGTACTTC.

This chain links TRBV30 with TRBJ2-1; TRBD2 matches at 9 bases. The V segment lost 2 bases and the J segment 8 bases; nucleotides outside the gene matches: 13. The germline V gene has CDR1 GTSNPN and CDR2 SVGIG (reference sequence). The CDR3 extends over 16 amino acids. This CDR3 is CAWSIPPWREGDEQFF. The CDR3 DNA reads TGTGCCTGGAGTATCCCCCCATGGCGGGAGGGCGATGAGCAGTTCTTC.

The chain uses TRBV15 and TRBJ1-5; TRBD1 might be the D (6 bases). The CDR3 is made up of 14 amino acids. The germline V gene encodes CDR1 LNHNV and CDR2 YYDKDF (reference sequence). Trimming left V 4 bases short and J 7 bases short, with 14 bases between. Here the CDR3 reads CATSTADSRQPQHF. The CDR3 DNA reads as TGTGCCACCAGCACCGCGGACAGTCGACAGCCCCAGCATTTT.

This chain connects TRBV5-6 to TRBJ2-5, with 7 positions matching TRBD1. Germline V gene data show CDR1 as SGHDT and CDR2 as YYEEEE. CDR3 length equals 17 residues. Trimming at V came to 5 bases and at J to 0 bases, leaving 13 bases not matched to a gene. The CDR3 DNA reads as TGTGCCAGCAGTACCCGGGACAGACCTTTGTACCAAGAGACCCAGTACTTC. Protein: CASSTRDRPLYQETQYF.

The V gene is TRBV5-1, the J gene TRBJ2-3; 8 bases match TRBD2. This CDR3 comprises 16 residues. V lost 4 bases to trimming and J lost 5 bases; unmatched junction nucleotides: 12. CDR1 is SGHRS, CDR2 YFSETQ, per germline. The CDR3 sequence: CASSMTSAFLGDTQYF. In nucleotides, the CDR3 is TGCGCCAGCAGCATGACTAGCGCCTTTTTAGGAGATACGCAGTATTTT.

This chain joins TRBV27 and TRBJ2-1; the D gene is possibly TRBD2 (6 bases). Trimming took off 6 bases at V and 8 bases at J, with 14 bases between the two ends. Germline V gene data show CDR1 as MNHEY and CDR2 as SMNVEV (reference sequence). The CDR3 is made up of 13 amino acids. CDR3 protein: CASRTTSTDEQFF. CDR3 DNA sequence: TGTGCCAGCAGAACAACTAGCACGGATGAGCAGTTCTTC.

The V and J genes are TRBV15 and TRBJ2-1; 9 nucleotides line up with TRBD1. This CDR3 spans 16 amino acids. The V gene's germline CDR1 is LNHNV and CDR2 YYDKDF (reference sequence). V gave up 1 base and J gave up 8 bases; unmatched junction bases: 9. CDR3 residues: CATSRVPGTGIDEQFF. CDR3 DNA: TGTGCCACCAGCAGAGTCCCCGGGACAGGGATCGATGAGCAGTTCTTC.

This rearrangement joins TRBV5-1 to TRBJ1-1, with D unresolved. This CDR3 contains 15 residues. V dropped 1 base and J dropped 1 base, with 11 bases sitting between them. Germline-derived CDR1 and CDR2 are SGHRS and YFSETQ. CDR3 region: CASSLYINRNTEAFF. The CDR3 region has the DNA TGCGCCAGCAGCTTGTATATAAATCGGAACACTGAAGCTTTCTTT.

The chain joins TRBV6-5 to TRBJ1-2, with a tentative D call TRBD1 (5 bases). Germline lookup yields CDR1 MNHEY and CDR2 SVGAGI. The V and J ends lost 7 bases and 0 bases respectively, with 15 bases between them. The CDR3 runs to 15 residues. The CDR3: CASKHNRNPNYGYTF. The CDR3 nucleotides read TGTGCCAGCAAACATAACAGGAATCCTAACTATGGCTACACCTTC.

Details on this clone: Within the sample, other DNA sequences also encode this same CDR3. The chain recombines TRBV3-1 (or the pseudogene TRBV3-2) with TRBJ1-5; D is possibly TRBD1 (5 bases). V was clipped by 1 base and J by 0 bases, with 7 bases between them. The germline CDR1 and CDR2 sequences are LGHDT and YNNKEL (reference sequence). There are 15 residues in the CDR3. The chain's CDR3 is CASSQGQFSNQPQHF. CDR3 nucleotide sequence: TGTGCCAGCAGCCAAGGACAGTTTAGCAATCAGCCCCAGCATTTT.